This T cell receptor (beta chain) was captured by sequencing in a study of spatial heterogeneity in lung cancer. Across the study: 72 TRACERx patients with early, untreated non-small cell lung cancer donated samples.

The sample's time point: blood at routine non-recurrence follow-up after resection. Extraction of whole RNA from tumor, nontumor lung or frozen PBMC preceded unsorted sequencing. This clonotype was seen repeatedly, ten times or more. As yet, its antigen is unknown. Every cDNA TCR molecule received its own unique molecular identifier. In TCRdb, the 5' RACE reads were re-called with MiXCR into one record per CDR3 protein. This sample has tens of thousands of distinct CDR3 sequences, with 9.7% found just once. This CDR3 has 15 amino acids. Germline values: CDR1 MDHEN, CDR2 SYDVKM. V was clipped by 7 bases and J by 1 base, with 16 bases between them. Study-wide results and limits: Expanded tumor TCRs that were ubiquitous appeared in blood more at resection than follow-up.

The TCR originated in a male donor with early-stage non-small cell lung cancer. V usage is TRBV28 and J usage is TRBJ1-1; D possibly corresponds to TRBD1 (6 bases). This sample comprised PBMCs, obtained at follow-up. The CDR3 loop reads CASTPRTVRNTEAFF. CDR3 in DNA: TGTGCCAGCACCCCCCGGACAGTTCGGAACACTGAAGCTTTCTTT.